A single sample is the source of the 19 T cell receptor beta chains below, sequenced in a study of tissue T cells after allogeneic stem cell transplantation. TCRdb keeps only in-frame clones here, not all; method: immunoSEQ multiplex PCR. The data hold about 9,000 clones, with about 37% observed a single time. Time point described: mouse harvest day 14 after allogeneic transplant. Tail vein injection delivered 10^7 T-cell-depleted bone marrow cells and 10^6 splenic CD5+ T cells. The sequenced sample consisted of skin. The receptors here all came from a female BALB/c mouse given C57BL/6 T cells with graft-versus-host disease after an allogeneic hematopoietic cell transplant.

As concerns this clone: Each gene name is a mouse one. The read ends 1 residue shy of where the CDR3 ends; the end is completed using the germline J gene. This chain joins TRBV13-3 and TRBJ2-5; weak D call: TRBD2 (7 bases). Per germline, CDR1 NNHDY and CDR2 SYVADS. Trimming took 2 bases from V and 2 from J, leaving 9 bases between them. This CDR3 has 14 amino acids. CDR3 sequence reads: CASSEGGGQDTQYF. The sequenced part of the CDR3 DNA is TGTGCCAGCAGTGAAGGGGGGGGCCAAGACACCCAGTAC. The complete variable domain, with remaining parts taken from reference TRBV13-3 and TRBJ2-5, reads EAAVTQSPRSKVAVTGGKVTLSCHQTNNHDYMYWYRQDTGHGLRLIHYSYVADSTEKGDIPDGYKASRPSQENFSLILELASLSQTAVYFCASSEGGGQDTQYFGPGTRLLVL.

Concerning this clone itself: Mouse gene names apply. With the read ending 1 residue before the CDR3 end, the germline J gene is used to fill in that end. V usage is TRBV3 and J usage is TRBJ2-5; 11 nucleotides line up with TRBD2. The V gene's germline CDR1 is SNHLY and CDR2 FYNGKV (reference sequence). This CDR3 comprises 15 residues. With V trimmed by 4 bases and J by 6 bases, 6 bases remained unmatched. CDR3 sequence: CASSSGLGGSDTQYF. The CDR3 DNA, read in part, is TGTGCCAGCAGCTCCGGACTGGGGGGCTCGGACACCCAGTAC.

Comment on this clone: Mouse germline and gene names are used. The CDR3 is cut off 1 residue early in the read; its end comes from the germline J gene. V gene TRBV31 combines with J gene TRBJ2-7; tentatively, D is TRBD2 (7 bases). The CDR3 is 14 residues long. Trimming shortened V by 0 bases and J by 4 bases, and 13 bases separated the two germline ends. Germline CDR1 reads GKSSPN; CDR2 reads SITVG. Partial CDR3 DNA: TGTGCCTGGAGTCTTAGGGGGGGGGATTATGAACAGTAC. Its translation: CAWSLRGGDYEQY. The full CDR3 sequence reads CAWSLRGGDYEQYF. Based on the CDR3 plus reference TRBV31 and TRBJ2-7, the full variable domain is AQTIHQWPVAEIKAVGSPLSLGCTIKGKSSPNLYWYWQATGGTLQQLFYSITVGQVESVVQLNLSASRPKDDQFILSTEKLLLSHSGFYLCAWSLRGGDYEQYFGPGTRLTVL.

This clone was picked up a small number of times. The genes are named according to mouse. The read terminates 1 residue before the CDR3 end, so the remaining end is supplied by the germline J gene. The gene calls are TRBV15 and TRBJ2-4; no clear D gene. Trimming took 4 bases from V and 1 from J, leaving 6 bases between them. CDR3 length: 13 residues. Germline loops: CDR1 SGHND, CDR2 FRSKSL. The CDR3 is CASSSGGQNTLYF. The sequenced part of the CDR3 DNA is TGTGCCAGCAGTTCGGGAGGTCAAAACACCTTGTAC.

Details on this clone: The germline and genes are mouse ones. The DNA ends 1 residue before the CDR3 does, and the rest of the CDR3 is filled in from the germline J gene. This chain connects TRBV23 to TRBJ1-1. In germline, CDR1 is KGHTA, CDR2 FQNQQP. The CDR3 covers 11 residues. The covered CDR3 bases are TGCTCCAGCAGTAAGGACGGAGAAGTCTTC. Translating it yields CSSSKDGEVF. The whole CDR3 reads CSSSKDGEVFF.

This clone has a handful of counts. Genes here carry mouse names. The read falls 1 residue short of the CDR3 end, and the missing part is taken from the germline J gene. The J gene is TRBJ1-2, the V gene TRBV31; possibly TRBD1 for D (6 bases). Germline V gene sequence: CDR1 GKSSPN, CDR2 SITVG. Trimming left V 0 bases short and J 1 base short, with 9 bases between. There are 14 residues in the CDR3. This chain's CDR3 is CAWSLGTINSDYTF. The sequenced part of the CDR3 DNA is TGTGCCTGGAGTCTCGGGACAATAAACTCCGACTACACC.

Concerning this clone itself: Mouse names are used for the genes. The read terminates 1 residue before the CDR3 end, so the remaining end is supplied by the germline J gene. The chain joins TRBV12-1 to TRBJ2-4; 12 nucleotides agree with TRBD2. V shed 4 bases, J shed 0 bases, and the junction held 1 base outside the gene matches. The CDR3 consists of 15 residues. CDR1 is SGHSN and CDR2 is HYEKVE in the germline V gene. CDR3 residues: CASSDWGGSQNTLYF. Partial CDR3 DNA: TGTGCCAGCTCGGACTGGGGGGGGAGTCAAAACACCTTGTAC.

Note on this clone: Gene and germline names: mouse. The read terminates 1 residue before the CDR3 end, so the remaining end is supplied by the germline J gene. The V gene is TRBV12-2, the J gene TRBJ2-5, with TRBD2 matching over 7 bases. Looked up from germline, CDR1 is SGHLS and CDR2 is HYDKME. The CDR3 length is 14 residues. V shed 0 bases and J 7 bases; nucleotides not matched to a gene: 6. CDR3 bases read: TGTGCCAGCTCTCTCCGGGGGGGTGAGAACACCCAGTAC. Amino acid sequence: CASSLRGGENTQY. The full CDR3 sequence reads CASSLRGGENTQYF.

Relative to its sample, this clone is medium-sized. The gene symbols are mouse symbols. The CDR3 end falls 1 residue outside the read, so it is completed with the germline J gene. J is TRBJ1-4 and V is TRBV26; TRBD1 aligns across 8 bases. CDR1 and CDR2 from the germline V gene are KGHPV and FQNQEV (reference sequence). Germline trimming cut 4 bases from V and 3 bases from J; bases unmatched to any gene: 7. The CDR3 contains 16 residues. The chain's CDR3 is CASSPDRGWTNERLFF. The sequenced CDR3 bases are TGTGCCAGCAGTCCTGACAGGGGATGGACCAACGAAAGATTATTT. Together with reference TRBV26 and TRBJ1-4, the CDR3 gives the full variable domain: NSKVIQTPRYLVKGQGQKAKMRCIPEKGHPVVFWYQQNKNNEFKFLINFQNQEVLQQIDMTEKRFSAECPSNSPCSLEIQSSEAGDSALYLCASSPDRGWTNERLFFGHGTKLSVL.

This clone was recorded a few times. Genes and germline come from the mouse. Sequencing ends 1 residue short of the CDR3 end; the germline J gene provides the rest. The chain joins TRBV26 to TRBJ1-1; possible D gene TRBD1, 6 bases. From germline, CDR1 is KGHPV and CDR2 FQNQEV (reference sequence). The CDR3 spans 14 residues. Trimming pared 0 bases from V and 1 base from J, leaving 6 bases between. The CDR3 sequence: CASSLSRGNTEVFF. Partial CDR3 DNA: TGTGCCAGCAGTCTGTCCAGGGGAAACACAGAAGTCTTC.

This clone came up a few times. The listed genes are named as in mouse. The read ends 1 residue early relative to the CDR3; the germline J gene fills the gap. V is TRBV13-2 and J is TRBJ2-7, with TRBD2 identical over 10 bases. CDR3 length: 14 amino acids. Looked up from germline, CDR1 is NNHNN and CDR2 is SYGAGS (reference sequence). Losses at the gene ends were 6 bases for V and 3 bases for J; bases not matched to a gene: 6. The sequenced CDR3 bases are TGTGCCAGCGTGGGGACTGGGGCTCTCTATGAACAGTAC. It specifies CASVGTGALYEQY. The entire CDR3 protein reads CASVGTGALYEQYF.

There are a few counts of this clone. Genes here carry mouse names. The read ends 1 residue before the CDR3 terminus; that terminus is restored from the germline J gene. The rearrangement links TRBV26 to TRBJ2-4; D is unresolved. Germline values: CDR1 KGHPV, CDR2 FQNQEV (reference sequence). The CDR3 loop spans 14 amino acids. Trimming removed 2 bases at V and 0 bases at J, with 6 bases between. CDR3 DNA, as far as it was read: TGTGCCAGCAGTCTGGAGGATAGTCAAAACACCTTGTAC. It yields the protein CASSLEDSQNTLY. Given in full, the CDR3 is CASSLEDSQNTLYF. Full variable domain (outside the CDR3, taken from reference TRBV26 and TRBJ2-4): NSKVIQTPRYLVKGQGQKAKMRCIPEKGHPVVFWYQQNKNNEFKFLINFQNQEVLQQIDMTEKRFSAECPSNSPCSLEIQSSEAGDSALYLCASSLEDSQNTLYFGAGTRLSVL.

With regard to this clone: The genes and germline here are from mouse. The CDR3 is cut off 1 residue early in the read; its end comes from the germline J gene. The chain joins TRBV3 to TRBJ1-2, with D maybe TRBD1 (6 bases). This CDR3 comprises 11 residues. The V gene lost 6 bases and the J gene lost 4 bases, with 6 bases spanning the gap. Germline assignment: CDR1 SNHLY and CDR2 FYNGKV (reference sequence). The chain's CDR3 is CASRQGSDYTF. The sequenced CDR3 bases are TGTGCCAGCAGACAGGGCTCCGACTACACC.

Concerning this clone itself: Mouse gene names and germline throughout. The CDR3 end is not reached by the read, which stops 1 residue before it; the germline J gene fills it in. The chain recombines TRBV23 with TRBJ2-5; TRBD2 is the table's D call, not checked against the DNA. Germline V gene data show CDR1 as KGHTA and CDR2 as FQNQQP. The CDR3 has 15 amino acids. The CDR3 DNA, read in part, is TGCTCCAGCAGTCAATCTGGGGTTAACCAAGACACCCAGTAC. Its translation: CSSSQSGVNQDTQY. The whole CDR3 sequence reads CSSSQSGVNQDTQYF.

In regard to this clone: These gene names are mouse names. The CDR3 goes on 1 residue after the read ends, and that part is filled in from the germline J gene. The V and J genes are TRBV26 and TRBJ2-2; 7 bases agree with TRBD2. The CDR3 loop spans 14 amino acids. Germline values: CDR1 KGHPV, CDR2 FQNQEV (reference sequence). Trimming at V came to 4 bases and at J to 1 base, leaving 0 bases not matched to a gene. The part of the CDR3 DNA that was read is TGTGCCAGCAGTCGGACTGGAAACACCGGGCAGCTCTAC. Translated, it gives CASSRTGNTGQLY. The whole CDR3 sequence reads CASSRTGNTGQLYF.

In the case of this clone: Gene names and germline refer to mouse. The read comes to an end 1 residue before the CDR3 does, leaving the germline J gene to fill in the end. The rearrangement uses TRBV2 and TRBJ2-1, with TRBD1 matching 11 bases. J gave up 7 bases and V 0 bases, and 2 bases lay outside the gene matches. The CDR3 has 15 residues. Per germline, CDR1 LGHNA and CDR2 YSYQKL. The DNA read from the CDR3 is TGTGCCAGCAGCCAAGAGAGGGACAGGGGGGCTGAGCAGTTC. Amino acid sequence: CASSQERDRGAEQF. The CDR3 as a whole reads CASSQERDRGAEQFF.

This clone was counted only a few times. Mouse gene names apply. The read terminates 1 residue before the CDR3 end, so the remaining end is supplied by the germline J gene. The V call is TRBV26, the J call TRBJ1-5; 7 nucleotides line up with TRBD1. This CDR3 comprises 13 residues. Germline CDR1 is KGHPV and CDR2 is FQNQEV (reference sequence). V lost 7 bases to trimming and J lost 1 base; unmatched junction nucleotides: 1. CDR3 in amino acids: CASKQGNNQAPLF. The CDR3 DNA, read in part, is TGTGCCAGCAAACAGGGGAACAACCAGGCTCCGCTT. Drawing the rest from reference TRBV26 and TRBJ1-5, the complete variable domain is NSKVIQTPRYLVKGQGQKAKMRCIPEKGHPVVFWYQQNKNNEFKFLINFQNQEVLQQIDMTEKRFSAECPSNSPCSLEIQSSEAGDSALYLCASKQGNNQAPLFGEGTRLSVL.

This clone counts as medium-sized (0.01 to 0.1%). Gene names refer to mouse genes. The read falls 1 residue short of the CDR3 end, and the missing part is taken from the germline J gene. The chain is built from TRBV26 and TRBJ1-3; tentative D call: TRBD1 (6 bases). V gave up 2 bases and J gave up 0 bases, with 8 bases separating them. Per the germline V gene, CDR1 is KGHPV and CDR2 is FQNQEV (reference sequence). CDR3 length: 15 amino acids. Partial CDR3 DNA: TGTGCCAGCAGTCTGCTCAGGGGTTCTGGAAATACGCTCTAT. This encodes CASSLLRGSGNTLY. The entire CDR3 protein is CASSLLRGSGNTLYF. Looking up the rest from reference TRBV26 and TRBJ1-3 gives the full variable domain: NSKVIQTPRYLVKGQGQKAKMRCIPEKGHPVVFWYQQNKNNEFKFLINFQNQEVLQQIDMTEKRFSAECPSNSPCSLEIQSSEAGDSALYLCASSLLRGSGNTLYFGEGSRLIVV.

In this sample, this clone turned up a few times. Gene names and germline refer to mouse. The read terminates 1 residue before the CDR3 end, so the remaining end is supplied by the germline J gene. The chain employs TRBV1 and TRBJ1-2; 8 nucleotides agree with TRBD1. The CDR3 has 14 residues. V shed 4 bases, J shed 0 bases, and the junction held 1 base outside the gene matches. From germline, CDR1 is NSQYPW and CDR2 LRSPGD (reference sequence). CDR3 region: CTCSGTGPNSDYTF. The covered CDR3 bases are TGCACCTGCAGTGGGACAGGGCCAAACTCCGACTACACC.